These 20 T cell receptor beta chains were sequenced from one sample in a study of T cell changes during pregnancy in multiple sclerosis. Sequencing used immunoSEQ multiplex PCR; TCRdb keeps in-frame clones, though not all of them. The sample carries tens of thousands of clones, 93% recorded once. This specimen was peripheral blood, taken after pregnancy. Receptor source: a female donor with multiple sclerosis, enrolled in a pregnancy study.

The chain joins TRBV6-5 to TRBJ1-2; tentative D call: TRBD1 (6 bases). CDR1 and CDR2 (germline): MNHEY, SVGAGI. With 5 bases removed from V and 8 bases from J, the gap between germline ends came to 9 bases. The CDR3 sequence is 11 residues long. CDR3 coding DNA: TGTGCCAGCAGTACAGGGAAAGGCTACACCTTC. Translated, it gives CASSTGKGYTF.

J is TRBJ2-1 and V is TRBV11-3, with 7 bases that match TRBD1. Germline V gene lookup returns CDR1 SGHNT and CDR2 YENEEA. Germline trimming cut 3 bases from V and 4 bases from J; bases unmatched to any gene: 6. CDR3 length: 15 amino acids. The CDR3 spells CASSFDRDRYNEQFF. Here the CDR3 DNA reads TGTGCCAGCAGCTTTGACCGGGACAGATACAATGAGCAGTTCTTC.

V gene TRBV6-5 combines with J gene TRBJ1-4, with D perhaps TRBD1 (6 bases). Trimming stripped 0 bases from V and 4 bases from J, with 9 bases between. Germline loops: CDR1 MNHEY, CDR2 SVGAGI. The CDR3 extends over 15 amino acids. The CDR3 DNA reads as TGTGCCAGCAGTTACTCTGGGACACTTAATGAAAAACTGTTTTTT. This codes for CASSYSGTLNEKLFF.

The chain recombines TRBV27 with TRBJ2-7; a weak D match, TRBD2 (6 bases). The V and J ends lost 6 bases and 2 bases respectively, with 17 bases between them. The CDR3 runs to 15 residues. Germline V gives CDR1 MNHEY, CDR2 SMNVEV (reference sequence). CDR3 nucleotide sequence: TGTGCCAGCAGGAGGCCGCGGGACTCTGCCTACGAGCAGTACTTC. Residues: CASRRPRDSAYEQYF.

The CDR3 reads CASSSRGQGRGTQYF. The CDR3 DNA sequence: TGTGCCAGTAGTTCCCGTGGACAGGGTAGGGGAACCCAGTACTTC. The chain links TRBV19 to TRBJ2-5, with 8 bases identical to TRBD1. J was trimmed by 8 bases and V by 5 bases; bases with no gene match: 13. The CDR3 spans 15 residues. Germline lookup yields CDR1 LNHDA and CDR2 SQIVND (reference sequence).

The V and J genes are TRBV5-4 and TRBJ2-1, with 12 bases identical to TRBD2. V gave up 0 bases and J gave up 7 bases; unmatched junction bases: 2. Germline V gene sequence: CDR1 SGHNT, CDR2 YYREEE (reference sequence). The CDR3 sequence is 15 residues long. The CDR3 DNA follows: TGTGCCAGCAGCTTGGGACTAGCGGGGGAAAATGAGCAGTTCTTC. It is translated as CASSLGLAGENEQFF.

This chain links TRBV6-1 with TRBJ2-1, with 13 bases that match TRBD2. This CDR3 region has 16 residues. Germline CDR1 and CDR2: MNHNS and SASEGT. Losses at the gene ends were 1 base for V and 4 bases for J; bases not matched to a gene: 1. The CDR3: CASSEGGLAGYNEQFF. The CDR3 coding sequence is TGTGCCAGCAGTGAAGGGGGACTAGCGGGGTACAATGAGCAGTTCTTC.

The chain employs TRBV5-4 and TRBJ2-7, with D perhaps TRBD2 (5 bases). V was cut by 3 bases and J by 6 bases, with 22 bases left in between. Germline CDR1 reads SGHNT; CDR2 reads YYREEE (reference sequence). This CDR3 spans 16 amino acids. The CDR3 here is CASSWPRGIAIPEQYF. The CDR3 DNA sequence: TGTGCCAGCAGCTGGCCACGGGGAATCGCTATTCCCGAGCAGTACTTC.

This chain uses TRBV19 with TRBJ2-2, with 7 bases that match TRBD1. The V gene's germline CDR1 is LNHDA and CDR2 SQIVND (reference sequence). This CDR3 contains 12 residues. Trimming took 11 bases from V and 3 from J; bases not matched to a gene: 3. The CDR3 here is CAGTADTGELFF. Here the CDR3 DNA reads TGTGCCGGGACAGCTGACACCGGGGAGCTGTTTTTT.

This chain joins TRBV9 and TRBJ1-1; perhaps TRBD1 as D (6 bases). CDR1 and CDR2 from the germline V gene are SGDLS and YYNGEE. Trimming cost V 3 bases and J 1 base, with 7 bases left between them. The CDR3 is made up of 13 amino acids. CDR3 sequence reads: CASSGGGNTEAFF. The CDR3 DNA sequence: TGTGCCAGCAGCGGAGGGGGGAACACTGAAGCTTTCTTT.

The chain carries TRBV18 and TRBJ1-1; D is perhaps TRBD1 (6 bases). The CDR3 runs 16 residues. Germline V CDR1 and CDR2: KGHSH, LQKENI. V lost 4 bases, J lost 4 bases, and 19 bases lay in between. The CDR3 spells CASSLHRDLESTEAFF. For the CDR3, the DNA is TGTGCCAGCTCACTACACAGGGATCTAGAGAGCACTGAAGCTTTCTTT.

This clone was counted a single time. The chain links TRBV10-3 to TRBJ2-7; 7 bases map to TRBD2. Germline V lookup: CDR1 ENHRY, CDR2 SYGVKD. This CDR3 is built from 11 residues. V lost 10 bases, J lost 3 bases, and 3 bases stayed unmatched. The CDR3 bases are TGTGCCACAGGGAGGGGCTACGAGCAGTACTTC. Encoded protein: CATGRGYEQYF.

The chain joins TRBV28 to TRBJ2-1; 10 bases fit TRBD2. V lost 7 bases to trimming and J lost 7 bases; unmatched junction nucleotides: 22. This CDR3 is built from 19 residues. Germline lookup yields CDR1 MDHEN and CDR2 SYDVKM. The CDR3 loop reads CASNSRDKVLAGGENEQFF. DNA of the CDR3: TGTGCCAGCAATTCTCGGGACAAGGTCTTAGCGGGAGGCGAGAATGAGCAGTTCTTC.

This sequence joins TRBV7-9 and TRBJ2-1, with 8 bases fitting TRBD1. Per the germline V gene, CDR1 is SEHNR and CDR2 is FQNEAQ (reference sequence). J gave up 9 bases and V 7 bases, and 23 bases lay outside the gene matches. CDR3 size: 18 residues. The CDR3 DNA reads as TGTGCCAGCACCCCGTGGTCCGAGTGGACAGGGAGCCAGGGTGAGCAGTTCTTC. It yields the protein CASTPWSEWTGSQGEQFF.

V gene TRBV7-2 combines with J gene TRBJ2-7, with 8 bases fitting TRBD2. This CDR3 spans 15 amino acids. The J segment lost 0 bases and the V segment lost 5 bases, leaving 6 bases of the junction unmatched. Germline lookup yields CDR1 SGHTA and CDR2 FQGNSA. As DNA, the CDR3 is TGTGCCAGCAGCCGTCTAGCGGGTTCCTCCTACGAGCAGTACTTC. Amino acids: CASSRLAGSSYEQYF.

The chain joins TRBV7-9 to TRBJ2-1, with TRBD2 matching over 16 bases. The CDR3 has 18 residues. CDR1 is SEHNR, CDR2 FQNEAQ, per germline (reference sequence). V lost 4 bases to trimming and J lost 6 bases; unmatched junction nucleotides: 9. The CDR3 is CASSSGTSGRASSNEQFF. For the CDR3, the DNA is TGTGCCAGCAGCTCCGGGACTAGCGGGAGGGCCAGTAGCAATGAGCAGTTCTTC.

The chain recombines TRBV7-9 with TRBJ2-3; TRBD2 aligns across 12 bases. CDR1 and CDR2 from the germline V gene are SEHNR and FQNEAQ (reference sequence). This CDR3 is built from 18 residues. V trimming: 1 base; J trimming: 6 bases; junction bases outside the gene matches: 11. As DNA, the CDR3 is TGTGCCAGCAGCTTAGGGTACCCTAGCGGGAGGGCCGCGGATACGCAGTATTTT. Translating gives CASSLGYPSGRAADTQYF. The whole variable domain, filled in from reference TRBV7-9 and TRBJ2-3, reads DTGVSQNPRHKITKRGQNVTFRCDPISEHNRLYWYRQTLGQGPEFLTYFQNEAQLEKSRLLSDRFSAERPKGSFSTLEIQRTEQGDSAMYLCASSLGYPSGRAADTQYFGPGTRLTVL.

The CDR3 DNA is TGTGCCAGCAGCTTGCGGCGGGGCGCGAACACTGAAGCTTTCTTT. It is translated as CASSLRRGANTEAFF. This sequence joins TRBV5-8 and TRBJ1-1; TRBD1 might be the D (5 bases). Trimming removed 1 base at V and 1 base at J, with 11 bases between. The CDR3 loop spans 15 amino acids. Germline values: CDR1 SGHTS, CDR2 YDEGEE.

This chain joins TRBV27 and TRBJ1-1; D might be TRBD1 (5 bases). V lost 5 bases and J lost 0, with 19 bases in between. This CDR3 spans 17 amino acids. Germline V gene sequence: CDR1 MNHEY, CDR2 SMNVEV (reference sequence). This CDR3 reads CASSLRQNGLLNTEAFF. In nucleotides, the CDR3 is TGTGCCAGCAGTCTGCGACAGAACGGGCTATTGAACACTGAAGCTTTCTTT.

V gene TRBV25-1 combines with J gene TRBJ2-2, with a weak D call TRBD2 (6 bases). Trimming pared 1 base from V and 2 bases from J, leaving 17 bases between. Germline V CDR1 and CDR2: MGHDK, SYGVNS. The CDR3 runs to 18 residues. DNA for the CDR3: TGTGCCAGCAGTGAATTTAGCTTCGGGACTGAAAACACCGGGGAGCTGTTTTTT. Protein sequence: CASSEFSFGTENTGELFF.